This T cell receptor beta chain appears in the sequencing data of a study of T cell responses to AZD1222 COVID-19 vaccine. General study points: Donors in the cohort were predominantly white British and more often female, and clonal diversity was possibly underestimated. None of the repertoires were sampled until the peak T cell response had passed.

Concerning this clone itself: Its antigen is unidentified.

Germline V CDR1 and CDR2: LGHNA, YNFKEQ. V was clipped by 3 bases and J by 8 bases, with 11 bases between them. The CDR3 runs 13 residues. The table came from immunoSEQ multiplex PCR; TCRdb's copy has only in-frame clones and leaves some out. Among about 140,000 clones listed, less than 95% were seen once. The material was peripheral blood, obtained on day 0 of AZD1222 vaccination. The chain is built from TRBV4-2 and TRBJ2-1; D possibly uses TRBD1 or TRBD2 (5 bases each). The receptor's source is an adult in good health. CDR3 nucleotide sequence: TGTGCCAGCAGCCAGAGGGGCAGCGATGAGCAGTTCTTC. Protein product: CASSQRGSDEQFF.